The T cell receptor (beta chain) under discussion was sequenced for a study of response to subunit inactivated influenza vaccine. Whole-study results and caveats: After each seasonal influenza vaccination, few new T cells are recruited, the authors suggested.

About this clonotype itself: The antigen remains unidentified.

TCRdb fed the RT-PCR reads into MiXCR, producing one record per CDR3 protein. The sample gives 750,000 to 850,000 distinct CDR3 sequences, roughly 18% of which show up once; roughly 10% is in the top ten. Unmatched junction bases numbered 15, after V lost 3 bases and J lost 2 bases. The CDR3 covers 18 residues. Germline loops: CDR1 SGDLS, CDR2 YYNGEE. The chain recombines TRBV9 with TRBJ2-3, with TRBD2 matching over 7 bases. Sequences were derived from PBMCs from blood, sampled around 5 days after vaccination. This TCR was sampled from a man in his fifties who received an inactivated influenza vaccine. CDR3 sequence: CASSARRTSTGITDTQYF. The CDR3 DNA follows: TGTGCCAGCAGCGCCCGGCGGACTAGTACGGGGATCACAGATACGCAGTATTTT.